One and the same sample provided the 18 T cell receptor beta chains below, sequenced in a study of cytomegalovirus exposure and HLA in healthy donors. It was with 60 Vbeta and 13 Jbeta primers that the PCR ran. Generated by immunoSEQ multiplex PCR, the TCRdb table keeps only in-frame clones and is missing some. The sample shows fewer than 100,000 clones, about 80% of them seen only once. Sequenced input: PBMCs. The receptors were sampled from a man aged 35 to 55 in good health and CMV-seronegative.

The chain carries TRBV18 and TRBJ1-1, with D possibly being TRBD1 (5 bases). This CDR3 contains 13 residues. Trimming left V 5 bases short and J 3 bases short, with 10 bases between. Germline V CDR1 and CDR2: KGHSH, LQKENI. CDR3 nucleotide sequence: TGTGCCAGCTCAGAAGGGACTTACACTGAAGCTTTCTTT. Amino acids: CASSEGTYTEAFF. The complete variable domain, with remaining parts taken from reference TRBV18 and TRBJ1-1, reads NAGVMQNPRHLVRRRGQEARLRCSPMKGHSHVYWYRQLPEEGLKFMVYLQKENIIDESGMPKERFSAEFPKEGPSILRIQQVVRGDSAAYFCASSEGTYTEAFFGQGTRLTVV.

V and J are TRBV4-2 and TRBJ2-3; D remains ambiguous. The CDR3 extends over 18 amino acids. Trimming took off 4 bases at V and 2 bases at J, with 22 bases between the two ends. Germline CDR1 reads LGHNA; CDR2 reads YNFKEQ. In nucleotides, the CDR3 is TGTGCCAGCAGCCCAAAGATACTTAGAGGAGCCTCCACAGATACGCAGTATTTT. This codes for CASSPKILRGASTDTQYF.

This clone has more than one count but fewer than ten. The chain carries TRBV25-1 and TRBJ2-7; no clear D. This CDR3 is built from 11 residues. Trimming removed 5 bases at V and 4 bases at J, with 6 bases between. The V gene's germline CDR1 is MGHDK and CDR2 SYGVNS. The CDR3, as DNA: TGTGCCAGCAGTTACAAGTACGAGCAGTACTTC. Encoded protein: CASSYKYEQYF.

V gene TRBV6-5 combines with J gene TRBJ1-1; maybe TRBD1 (5 bases). The germline gives CDR1 MNHEY, CDR2 SVGAGI. The CDR3 has 15 amino acids. Trimming cost V 0 bases and J 4 bases, with 12 bases left between them. CDR3 region: CASSYSVGRGTEAFF. The CDR3, as DNA: TGTGCCAGCAGTTACTCGGTGGGAAGGGGCACTGAAGCTTTCTTT.

This chain joins TRBV27 and TRBJ2-7, with D perhaps TRBD1 (6 bases). V shed 6 bases and J shed 6 bases, with 12 bases lying between them. Germline CDR1 MNHEY, CDR2 SMNVEV (reference sequence). CDR3 size: 12 residues. Here the CDR3 reads CASRGAPLEQYF. CDR3 DNA sequence: TGTGCCAGCAGGGGGGCCCCCCTCGAGCAGTACTTC.

The rearrangement uses TRBV19 and TRBJ2-1; 9 nucleotides align to TRBD2. The germline gives CDR1 LNHDA, CDR2 SQIVND (reference sequence). The V gene end was trimmed by 11 bases and the J gene end by 3 bases; junction bases not matched to a gene: 8. The CDR3 is 14 amino acids. Here the CDR3 DNA reads TGTGCCTCGAGGGCGGGGGGGGGCTACAATGAGCAGTTCTTC. Its translation is CASRAGGGYNEQFF.

Here the CDR3 DNA reads TGTGCCAGCAGCTCGTGGACAGCCTACAATGAGCAGTTCTTC. Translation: CASSSWTAYNEQFF. The V and J genes are TRBV11-2 and TRBJ2-1, with D maybe TRBD1 (6 bases). CDR3 length equals 14 residues. The V end lost 4 bases, the J end lost 2 bases, and 9 bases lay between the germline ends. Germline lookup yields CDR1 SGHAT and CDR2 FQNNGV.

This rearrangement joins TRBV9 to TRBJ2-1, with 7 positions matching TRBD2. This CDR3 is built from 17 residues. CDR1 is SGDLS and CDR2 is YYNGEE in the germline V gene. The ends lost 3 bases at V and 0 bases at J; junction bases unmatched: 9. The CDR3 coding sequence is TGTGCCAGCAGCGGCAAAGCGGGGTTCGGCTCCTACAATGAGCAGTTCTTC. It specifies CASSGKAGFGSYNEQFF.

V is TRBV30 and J is TRBJ1-2; unclear D gene. This CDR3 comprises 12 residues. V was shortened by 1 base and J by 4 bases, with 7 bases between the two germline ends. CDR1 and CDR2 (germline): GTSNPN, SVGIG (reference sequence). The CDR3 reads CAWSGGIYGYTF. CDR3 nucleotide sequence: TGTGCCTGGAGTGGAGGGATCTATGGCTACACCTTC.

This clone was detected only once. The chain has TRBV13 and TRBJ1-2; D remains ambiguous. The length of the CDR3 is 14 residues. Trimming removed 0 bases from V and 2 bases from J, with 7 bases in between. The germline V gene has CDR1 PRHDT and CDR2 FYEKMQ (reference sequence). CDR3 nucleotides: TGTGCCAGCAGCTTAGGGCGGCGGAACTATGGCTACACCTTC. The encoded protein is CASSLGRRNYGYTF. Full variable domain (missing parts from reference TRBV13 and TRBJ1-2): AAGVIQSPRHLIKEKRETATLKCYPIPRHDTVYWYQQGPGQDPQFLISFYEKMQSDKGSIPDRFSAQQFSDYHSELNMSSLELGDSALYFCASSLGRRNYGYTFGSGTRLTVV.

V usage is TRBV6-5 and J usage is TRBJ1-2; 9 bases map to TRBD1. CDR1 is MNHEY, CDR2 SVGAGI, per germline. CDR3 length: 15 residues. V lost 3 bases, J lost 3 bases, and 5 bases stayed unmatched. CDR3 DNA: TGTGCCAGCAGTTATACGACAGGGGGTGACTATGGCTACACCTTC. It specifies CASSYTTGGDYGYTF.

The genes are TRBV5-1 and TRBJ2-3; TRBD2 aligns across 7 bases. The V and J ends lost 2 bases and 2 bases, in that order; junction bases with no gene match: 2. Per germline, CDR1 SGHRS and CDR2 YFSETQ. CDR3 length: 14 residues. As DNA, the CDR3 is TGCGCCAGCAGCTTTGCGGGGGACACAGATACGCAGTATTTT. As protein: CASSFAGDTDTQYF.

The gene calls are TRBV27 and TRBJ1-5, with D possibly TRBD1 on 6 matching bases. CDR1 is MNHEY, CDR2 SMNVEV, per germline (reference sequence). The CDR3 runs to 17 residues. V lost 3 bases and J 7 bases, leaving 22 bases between the germline ends. The CDR3 loop is CASSLYGTGKLTQPQHF. In nucleotides, the CDR3 is TGTGCCAGCAGTTTGTATGGAACAGGGAAGTTGACCCAGCCCCAGCATTTT.

The chain couples TRBV7-2 to TRBJ2-4; 7 nucleotides align to TRBD2. V shed 5 bases and J 7 bases; nucleotides not matched to a gene: 14. Looked up from germline, CDR1 is SGHTA and CDR2 is FQGNSA. This CDR3 comprises 16 residues. The CDR3 region is CASSMNPGLLTNIQYF. The CDR3 DNA is TGTGCCAGCAGCATGAACCCGGGACTATTGACGAACATTCAGTACTTC.

V is TRBV7-2 and J is TRBJ1-3; D ambiguous. V was pared by 6 bases and J by 8 bases, with 14 bases between. Germline CDR1 reads SGHTA; CDR2 reads FQGNSA. This CDR3 has 13 residues. The CDR3 DNA reads TGTGCCAGCAGTTCGACCCCGAGGGACACCATATATTTT. This codes for CASSSTPRDTIYF.

This clone was counted a few times. This chain joins TRBV13 and TRBJ2-3; the match to TRBD2 covers 7 bases. The trim removed 3 bases at V and 1 base at J, leaving 4 bases unmatched. The CDR3 sequence is 15 residues long. Germline assignment: CDR1 PRHDT and CDR2 FYEKMQ (reference sequence). The CDR3 DNA follows: TGTGCCAGCAGCTTTAGCGGGCTAGGCACAGATACGCAGTATTTT. This encodes CASSFSGLGTDTQYF.

The rearrangement uses TRBV28 and TRBJ2-7, with 15 positions matching TRBD2. J was trimmed by 6 bases and V by 7 bases; bases with no gene match: 10. In germline, CDR1 is MDHEN, CDR2 SYDVKM. The CDR3 spans 16 residues. CDR3 sequence: CASTGPGLAGGREQYF. The CDR3 DNA is TGTGCCAGCACCGGCCCGGGACTAGCGGGAGGTCGCGAGCAGTACTTC. Drawing the rest from reference TRBV28 and TRBJ2-7, the complete variable domain is DVKVTQSSRYLVKRTGEKVFLECVQDMDHENMFWYRQDPGLGLRLIYFSYDVKMKEKGDIPEGYSVSREKKERFSLILESASTNQTSMYLCASTGPGLAGGREQYFGPGTRLTVT.

V is TRBV7-6 and J is TRBJ1-1; a weak D match, TRBD1 (5 bases). This CDR3 region has 12 residues. V dropped 1 base and J dropped 10 bases, with 10 bases sitting between them. Per the germline V gene, CDR1 is SGHVS and CDR2 is FNYEAQ. The CDR3, as DNA: TGTGCCAGCAGCTTAGAAGGGACTCCAGCTTTCTTT. Translation: CASSLEGTPAFF.